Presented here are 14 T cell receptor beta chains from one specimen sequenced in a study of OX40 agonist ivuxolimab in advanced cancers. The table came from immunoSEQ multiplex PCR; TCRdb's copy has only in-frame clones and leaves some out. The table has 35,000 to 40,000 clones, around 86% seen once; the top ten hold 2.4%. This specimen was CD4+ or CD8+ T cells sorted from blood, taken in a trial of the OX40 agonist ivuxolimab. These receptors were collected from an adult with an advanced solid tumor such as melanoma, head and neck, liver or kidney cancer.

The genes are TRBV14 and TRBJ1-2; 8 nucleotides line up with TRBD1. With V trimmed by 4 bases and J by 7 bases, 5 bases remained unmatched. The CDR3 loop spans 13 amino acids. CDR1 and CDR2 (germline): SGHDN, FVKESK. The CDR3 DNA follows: TGTGCCAGCAGCCCCCGACAGGGGAGTGGCTACACCTTC. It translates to CASSPRQGSGYTF.

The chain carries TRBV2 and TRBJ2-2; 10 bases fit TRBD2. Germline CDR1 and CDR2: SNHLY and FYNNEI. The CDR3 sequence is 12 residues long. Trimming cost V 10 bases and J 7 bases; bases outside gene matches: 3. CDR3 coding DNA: TGTGCCACGAGCGGGGGGGACGGGGAGCTGTTTTTT. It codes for CATSGGDGELFF.

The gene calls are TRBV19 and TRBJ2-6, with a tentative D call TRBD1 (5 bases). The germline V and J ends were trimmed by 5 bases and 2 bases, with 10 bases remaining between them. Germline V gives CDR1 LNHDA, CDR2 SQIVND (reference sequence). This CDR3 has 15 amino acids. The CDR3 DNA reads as TGTGCCAGTAGTCCGACGACAGCTGGGGCCAACGTCCTGACTTTC. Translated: CASSPTTAGANVLTF.

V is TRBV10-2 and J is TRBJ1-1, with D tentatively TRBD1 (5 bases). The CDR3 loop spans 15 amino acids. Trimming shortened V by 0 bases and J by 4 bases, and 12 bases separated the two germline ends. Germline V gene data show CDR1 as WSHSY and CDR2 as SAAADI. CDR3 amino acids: CASSESGTGGTEAFF. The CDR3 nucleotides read TGCGCCAGCAGTGAGTCGGGAACTGGGGGCACTGAAGCTTTCTTT.

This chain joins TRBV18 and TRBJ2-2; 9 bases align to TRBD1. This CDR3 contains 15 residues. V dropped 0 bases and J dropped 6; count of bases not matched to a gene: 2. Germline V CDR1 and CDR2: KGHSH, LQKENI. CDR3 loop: CASSPPTGGAGELFF. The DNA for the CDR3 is TGTGCCAGCTCACCACCGACAGGGGGGGCCGGGGAGCTGTTTTTT.

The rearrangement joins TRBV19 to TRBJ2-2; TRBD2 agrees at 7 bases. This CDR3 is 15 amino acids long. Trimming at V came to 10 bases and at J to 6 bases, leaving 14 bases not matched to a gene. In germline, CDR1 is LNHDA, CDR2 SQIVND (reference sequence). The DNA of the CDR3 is TGTGCCACCGAAGGGGAGCGGGGTATGGCCGGGGAGCTGTTTTTT. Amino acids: CATEGERGMAGELFF.

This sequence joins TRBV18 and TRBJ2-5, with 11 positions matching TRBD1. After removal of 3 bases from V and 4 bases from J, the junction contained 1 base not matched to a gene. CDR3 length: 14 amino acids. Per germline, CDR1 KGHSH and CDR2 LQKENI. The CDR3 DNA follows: TGTGCCAGCTCACCCGGGACAGGGGGAGAGACCCAGTACTTC. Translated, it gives CASSPGTGGETQYF.

The CDR3 sequence: CASSDRSGGYTF. Here the CDR3 DNA reads TGTGCCAGCAGTGACAGGAGCGGTGGCTACACCTTC. This chain connects TRBV2 to TRBJ1-2; D call uncertain. Looked up from germline, CDR1 is SNHLY and CDR2 is FYNNEI. The CDR3 has 12 amino acids. V gave up 3 bases and J gave up 7 bases, with 9 bases separating them.

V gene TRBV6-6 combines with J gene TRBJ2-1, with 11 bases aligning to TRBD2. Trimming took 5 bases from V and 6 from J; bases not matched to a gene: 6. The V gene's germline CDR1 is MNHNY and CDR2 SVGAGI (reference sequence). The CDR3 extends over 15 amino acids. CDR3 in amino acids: CASSLLAGGINEQFF. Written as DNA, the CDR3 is TGTGCCAGCAGTCTTCTAGCGGGGGGCATCAATGAGCAGTTCTTC.

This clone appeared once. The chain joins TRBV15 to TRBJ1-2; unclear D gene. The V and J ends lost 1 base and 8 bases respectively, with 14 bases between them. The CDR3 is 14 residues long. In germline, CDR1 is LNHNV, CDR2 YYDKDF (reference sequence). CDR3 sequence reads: CATSRGLALQGYTF. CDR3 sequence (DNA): TGTGCCACCAGCAGAGGTTTGGCTTTGCAAGGCTACACCTTC.

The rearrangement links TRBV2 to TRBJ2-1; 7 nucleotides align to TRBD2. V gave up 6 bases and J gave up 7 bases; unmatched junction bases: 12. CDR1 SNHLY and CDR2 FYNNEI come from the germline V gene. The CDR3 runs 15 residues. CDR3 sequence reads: CASRTDSGMRNEQFF. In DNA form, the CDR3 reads TGTGCCAGCAGGACAGACAGCGGGATGAGGAATGAGCAGTTCTTC.

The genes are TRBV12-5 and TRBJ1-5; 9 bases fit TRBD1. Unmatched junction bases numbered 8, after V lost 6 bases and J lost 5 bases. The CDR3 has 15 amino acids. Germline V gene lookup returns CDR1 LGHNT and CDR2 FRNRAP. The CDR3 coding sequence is TGTGCTAGTGGCGACACGGACAGGGGATATCAGCCCCAGCATTTT. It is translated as CASGDTDRGYQPQHF.

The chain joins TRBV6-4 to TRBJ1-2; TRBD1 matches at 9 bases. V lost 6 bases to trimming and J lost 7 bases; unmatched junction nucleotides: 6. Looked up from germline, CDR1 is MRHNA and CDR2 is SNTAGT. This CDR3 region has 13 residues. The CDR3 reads CASSEQGAGGYTF. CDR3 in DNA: TGTGCCAGCAGCGAACAGGGGGCGGGTGGCTACACCTTC.

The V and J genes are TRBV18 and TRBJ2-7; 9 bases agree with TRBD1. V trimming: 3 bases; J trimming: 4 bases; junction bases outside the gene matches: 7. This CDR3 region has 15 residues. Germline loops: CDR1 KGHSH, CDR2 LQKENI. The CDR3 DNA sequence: TGTGCCAGCTCACCCCCGGGACAGGGTGTATACGAGCAGTACTTC. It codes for CASSPPGQGVYEQYF.